This T cell receptor beta chain was sequenced during a study of T cells after yellow fever vaccination. This clonotype was observed a handful of times. Its antigen is undetermined. 5'RACE template switching produced TCR cDNA carrying a universal primer site and UMIs. Each CDR3 protein gets one entry after TCRdb re-called the 5' RACE reads with MiXCR. The sample carries around 180,000 distinct CDR3 sequences, about 6% recorded once. Study conclusions and caveats: When the response was secondary, it was weaker but reached its peak faster, day 5 versus 15. A large majority of primary-vaccination clones showed up again after the booster (just under 97% CD4, 88% CD8).

Germline CDR1 reads SGHTA; CDR2 reads FQGNSA. This CDR3 is built from 11 residues. V lost 5 bases and J lost 8, with 8 bases in between. The source of this sequence is a young man who received the YFV17D yellow fever vaccine. Sample: CD4+ T cells sorted from PBMCs, taken on the day of the first yellow fever vaccination. This sequence joins TRBV7-2 and TRBJ2-3; D uncertain. The CDR3 nucleotides are TGTGCCAGCAGCAACTCGGGTACGCAGTATTTT. Its protein is CASSNSGTQYF.